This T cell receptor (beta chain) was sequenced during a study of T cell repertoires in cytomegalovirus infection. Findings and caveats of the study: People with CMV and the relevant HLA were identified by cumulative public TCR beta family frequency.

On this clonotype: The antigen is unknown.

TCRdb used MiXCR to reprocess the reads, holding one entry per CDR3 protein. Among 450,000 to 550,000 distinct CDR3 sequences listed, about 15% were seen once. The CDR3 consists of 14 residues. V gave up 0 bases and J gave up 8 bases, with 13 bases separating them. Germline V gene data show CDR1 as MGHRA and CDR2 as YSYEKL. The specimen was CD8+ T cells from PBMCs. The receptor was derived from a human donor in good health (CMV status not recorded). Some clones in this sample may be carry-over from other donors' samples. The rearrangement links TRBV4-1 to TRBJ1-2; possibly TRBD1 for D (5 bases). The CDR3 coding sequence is TGCGCCAGCAGCCAAGATACGGGGGATCGAGGCTACACCTTC. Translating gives CASSQDTGDRGYTF.